What follows describes a single T cell receptor beta chain. Antigen specificity is unknown. The data belong to a study of cytotoxic CD8 clonotypes in ibrutinib-treated CLL. Study information: IGHV unmutated about 17; relapsed/refractory approximately 10; treatment-naive over 14. It was after a median 12 months of treatment, range 6 to 36, that response samples were taken. Whole-study findings and limits: Private clonotypes, not public ones, expanded at ibrutinib response. Clonality grew at ibrutinib response; at progression, it decreased back toward baseline.

The assay was immunoSEQ multiplex PCR, and TCRdb's table has in-frame clones only and misses some. This sample has 270,000 or so clones, with approximately 76% found just once. In germline, CDR1 is SGDLS, CDR2 YYNGEE. V dropped 0 bases and J dropped 6 bases, with 13 bases sitting between them. The CDR3 consists of 15 residues. The chain employs TRBV9 and TRBJ2-1, with unresolved D. Material: PBMCs, obtained at disease progression, from a patient treated with ibrutinib. The sequence derives from a human donor with chronic lymphocytic leukemia. In DNA, the CDR3 is TGTGCCAGCAGCGTAGCGGTAACACCCTTCAATGAGCAGTTCTTC. Its translation: CASSVAVTPFNEQFF.